The text below deals with one TCR beta chain. Data came from immunoSEQ multiplex PCR; TCRdb stores just in-frame clones and leaves some out. Among about 200,000 clones, roughly 80% were seen once, and the ten largest hold around 0.93%. Per the germline V gene, CDR1 is SNHLY and CDR2 is FYNNEI. The CDR3 spans 14 residues. V lost 4 bases and J lost 0, with 7 bases in between. The entry originates in a study of blood T cell repertoires in COVID-19. On the study more broadly: Acute and convalescent COVID-19 samples came from the United States, Italy and Spain.

Material for sequencing was peripheral blood. The source of this sequence is a man between 60 and 70 years old with COVID-19, enrolled during active disease. The rearrangement joins TRBV2 to TRBJ2-4; D might be TRBD2 (6 bases). CDR3 sequence: CASSVGGAKNIQYF. In DNA form, the CDR3 reads TGTGCCAGCAGTGTCGGGGGAGCCAAAAACATTCAGTACTTC. Variable domain in full (rest from reference TRBV2 and TRBJ2-4): EPEVTQTPSHQVTQMGQEVILRCVPISNHLYFYWYRQILGQKVEFLVSFYNNEISEKSEIFDDQFSVERPDGSNFTLKIRSTKLEDSAMYFCASSVGGAKNIQYFGAGTRLSVL.